The rows below give T cell receptor beta chains drawn from one sample of a study of cytomegalovirus exposure and HLA in healthy donors. Profiling relied on immunoSEQ multiplex PCR, and the TCRdb table lists in-frame clones only, not all of them. The table has fewer than 200,000 clones, roughly 80% seen once. Sequenced sample: PBMCs. These receptors all come from a young woman in good health and CMV-seronegative. CDR3s include the opening cysteine and the closing phenylalanine or tryptophan. The D gene is left open where the match is weak. Where a row states a size, it is once, few, many or the class of an expanded clone; other rows omit it.

j_gene: TRBJ2-7
abundance: .
v_gene: TRBV6-5
d_gene: TRBD1
CDR3nt: TGTGCCAGCAGCTACAGGACAGGGCGGGGAGAGCAGTACTTC
CDR3aa: CASSYRTGRGEQYF

j_gene: TRBJ1-2
abundance: .
v_gene: TRBV5-6
d_gene: .
CDR3nt: TGTGCCAGCAGCCGGGGGAATAACTATGGCTACACCTTC
CDR3aa: CASSRGNNYGYTF

j_gene: TRBJ2-7
abundance: .
v_gene: TRBV28
d_gene: TRBD1
CDR3nt: TGTGCCAGCAGACATTCGGGACAGGGCTCCGAGCAGTACTTC
CDR3aa: CASRHSGQGSEQYF

j_gene: TRBJ2-5
abundance: .
v_gene: TRBV5-1
d_gene: TRBD1
CDR3nt: TGCGCCAGCAGCTTAGGGGGACAGGGGACCCAGTACTTC
CDR3aa: CASSLGGQGTQYF

j_gene: TRBJ2-1
abundance: .
v_gene: TRBV6-4
d_gene: TRBD2
CDR3nt: TGTGCCAGCAGGGCCGGGACTAGCGGGGGAACCTACAATGAGCAGTTCTTC
CDR3aa: CASRAGTSGGTYNEQFF

j_gene: TRBJ1-2
abundance: .
v_gene: TRBV5-6
d_gene: TRBD1
CDR3nt: TGTGCCAGCAGCTTGGACGCGACAGGGGAGGGCTATGGCTACACCTTC
CDR3aa: CASSLDATGEGYGYTF

j_gene: TRBJ2-1
abundance: .
v_gene: TRBV10-3
d_gene: .
CDR3nt: TGTGCCATCAGTGATCGCGAGGATCAGCGAACCAATGAGCAGTTCTTC
CDR3aa: CAISDREDQRTNEQFF

j_gene: TRBJ2-5
abundance: .
v_gene: TRBV5-1
d_gene: TRBD2
CDR3nt: TGCGCCAGCAGCTTGGAGGGAGGGGAGACCCAGTACTTC
CDR3aa: CASSLEGGETQYF

j_gene: TRBJ1-1
abundance: few
v_gene: TRBV5-6
d_gene: TRBD1
CDR3nt: TGTGCCAGCAGCCCGGGGACAGATGAAGCTTTCTTT
CDR3aa: CASSPGTDEAFF

j_gene: TRBJ1-2
abundance: .
v_gene: TRBV6-5
d_gene: TRBD1
CDR3nt: TGTGCCAGCAGTTCGGGGGGACAGGGGGACTATGGCTACACCTTC
CDR3aa: CASSSGGQGDYGYTF

j_gene: TRBJ2-1
abundance: few
v_gene: TRBV19
d_gene: TRBD2
CDR3nt: TGTGCCAGTACCGGAATCCGGCTAGCGGGAGGCCCCTACAATGAGCAGTTCTTC
CDR3aa: CASTGIRLAGGPYNEQFF

j_gene: TRBJ2-7
abundance: .
v_gene: TRBV6-1
d_gene: TRBD1
CDR3nt: TGTGCCAGCAGTGAAAAGGCAGGGGGCGAGCAGTACTTC
CDR3aa: CASSEKAGGEQYF

j_gene: TRBJ2-1
abundance: once
v_gene: TRBV25-1
d_gene: TRBD2
CDR3nt: TGTGCCAGCAGTCCGAGCGGGAGCCTTTCCTACAATGAGCAGTTCTTC
CDR3aa: CASSPSGSLSYNEQFF

j_gene: TRBJ2-2
abundance: few
v_gene: TRBV29-1
d_gene: .
CDR3nt: TGCAGCGTTGAAGATGGGAGAAACACCGGGGAGCTGTTTTTT
CDR3aa: CSVEDGRNTGELFF

j_gene: TRBJ2-7
abundance: .
v_gene: TRBV5-8
d_gene: TRBD1
CDR3nt: TGTGCCAGCAGCCCCATCGGGACAGGGAAAAAGCAGTACTTC
CDR3aa: CASSPIGTGKKQYF

j_gene: TRBJ1-2
abundance: .
v_gene: TRBV6-1
d_gene: .
CDR3nt: TGTGCCAGCAGCACCAGCAGGTGGGCTAACTATGGCTACACCTTC
CDR3aa: CASSTSRWANYGYTF

j_gene: TRBJ2-7
abundance: .
v_gene: TRBV29-1
d_gene: TRBD1
CDR3nt: TGCAGCGCCGGGACAGGGAGCGAGCAGTACTTC
CDR3aa: CSAGTGSEQYF

j_gene: TRBJ2-7
abundance: .
v_gene: TRBV27
d_gene: TRBD2
CDR3nt: TGTGCCAGCAGTTTAACTCTAGCGGTGGGGGAGCAGTACTTC
CDR3aa: CASSLTLAVGEQYF

j_gene: TRBJ2-1
abundance: .
v_gene: TRBV2
d_gene: TRBD2
CDR3nt: TGTGCCAGCAGTGAAGCGCTAAGGACTAGCGGAACCTACAATGAGCAGTTCTTC
CDR3aa: CASSEALRTSGTYNEQFF

j_gene: TRBJ1-5
abundance: .
v_gene: TRBV5-4
d_gene: .
CDR3nt: TGTGCCAGCAGCGAGGGAGGCCTGCCAGTTAATCAGCCCCAGCATTTT
CDR3aa: CASSEGGLPVNQPQHF

j_gene: TRBJ1-2
abundance: few
v_gene: TRBV14
d_gene: .
CDR3nt: TGTGCCAGCAGCCAGGGGCCAAACTCAAACTATGGCTACACCTTC
CDR3aa: CASSQGPNSNYGYTF

j_gene: TRBJ2-7
abundance: .
v_gene: TRBV11-1
d_gene: .
CDR3nt: TGTGCCAGCAGCTTAGGAGGGAAGGGCCCGGTTGGCTACGAGCAGTACTTC
CDR3aa: CASSLGGKGPVGYEQYF

j_gene: TRBJ2-7
abundance: .
v_gene: TRBV15
d_gene: TRBD2
CDR3nt: TGTGCCACCAGCAGAGGCGGGGGGACCTACGAGCAGTACTTC
CDR3aa: CATSRGGGTYEQYF

j_gene: TRBJ1-1
abundance: .
v_gene: TRBV27
d_gene: .
CDR3nt: TGTGCCAGCAGTTTAATGAGAGGAAACACTGAAGCTTTCTTT
CDR3aa: CASSLMRGNTEAFF

j_gene: TRBJ2-2
abundance: .
v_gene: TRBV7-9
d_gene: .
CDR3nt: TGTGCCAGCAGACAAAACACCGGGGAGCTGTTTTTT
CDR3aa: CASRQNTGELFF

j_gene: TRBJ2-4
abundance: .
v_gene: TRBV30
d_gene: .
CDR3nt: TGTGCCTGGAGTCTAGCACGGAACATTCAGTACTTC
CDR3aa: CAWSLARNIQYF

j_gene: TRBJ2-1
abundance: .
v_gene: TRBV28
d_gene: TRBD1
CDR3nt: TGTGCCAGCAGCTCGACAGGGGCCACCGGCAATGAGCAGTTCTTC
CDR3aa: CASSSTGATGNEQFF

j_gene: TRBJ2-6
abundance: once
v_gene: TRBV10-3
d_gene: .
CDR3nt: TGTGCCATCAGTGAGGTAGGGGGCTCTGGGGCCAACGTCCTGACTTTC
CDR3aa: CAISEVGGSGANVLTF

j_gene: TRBJ1-4
abundance: .
v_gene: TRBV28
d_gene: TRBD1
CDR3nt: TGTGCCAGCAGGGGACGGACAGGGAGAAATGAAAAACTGTTTTTT
CDR3aa: CASRGRTGRNEKLFF

j_gene: TRBJ1-5
abundance: .
v_gene: TRBV28
d_gene: TRBD1
CDR3nt: TGTGCCAGCAGTTCTTACGCAAGAGGACAGGTGGCAGATCAGCCCCAGCATTTT
CDR3aa: CASSSYARGQVADQPQHF

j_gene: TRBJ1-6
abundance: .
v_gene: TRBV30
d_gene: .
CDR3nt: TGTGCCTGGAGTGTAGCGGGGACCCGCGTTGATTCACCCCTCCACTTT
CDR3aa: CAWSVAGTRVDSPLHF

j_gene: TRBJ1-2
abundance: .
v_gene: TRBV5-6
d_gene: TRBD1
CDR3nt: TGTGCCAGTACCGGGACAGGGTTCTTTGGCTACACCTTC
CDR3aa: CASTGTGFFGYTF

j_gene: TRBJ2-5
abundance: once
v_gene: TRBV7-9
d_gene: .
CDR3nt: TGTTCCAGCAGCTTAGTTCAGGGAAGGGAGACCCAGTACTTC
CDR3aa: CSSSLVQGRETQYF

j_gene: TRBJ2-7
abundance: .
v_gene: TRBV6-5
d_gene: .
CDR3nt: TGTGCCAGCAGTTCTGCAGGGGCAGGTGCCTACGAGCAGTACTTC
CDR3aa: CASSSAGAGAYEQYF

j_gene: TRBJ2-7
abundance: .
v_gene: TRBV7-8
d_gene: TRBD1
CDR3nt: TGTGCCAGCAGCCTAACGACCGGGACAGGGTTATACGAGCAGTACTTC
CDR3aa: CASSLTTGTGLYEQYF

j_gene: TRBJ2-7
abundance: .
v_gene: TRBV5-1
d_gene: TRBD1
CDR3nt: TGCGCCAGCAGCCTAGACAGGGTCTACGAGCAGTACTTC
CDR3aa: CASSLDRVYEQYF

j_gene: TRBJ2-7
abundance: .
v_gene: TRBV6-1
d_gene: TRBD1
CDR3nt: TGTGCCAGCATTCTCGACAGGGGGCACGAGCAGTACTTC
CDR3aa: CASILDRGHEQYF

j_gene: TRBJ2-7
abundance: .
v_gene: TRBV15
d_gene: TRBD1
CDR3nt: TGTGCCACCAGCAGGGGACAGGGGGCCTACGAGCAGTACTTC
CDR3aa: CATSRGQGAYEQYF

j_gene: TRBJ2-1
abundance: few
v_gene: TRBV4-3
d_gene: TRBD2
CDR3nt: TGCGCCAGCAGCCAAGATGACAGGGGACTAGCGGGAGACGATGAGCAGTTCTTC
CDR3aa: CASSQDDRGLAGDDEQFF

j_gene: TRBJ1-1
abundance: .
v_gene: TRBV4-1
d_gene: TRBD1
CDR3nt: TGCGCCGGCAGCCAAGACCCGGGACAGGCTGCTGAAGCTTTCTTT
CDR3aa: CAGSQDPGQAAEAFF

j_gene: TRBJ1-2
abundance: .
v_gene: TRBV19
d_gene: .
CDR3nt: TGTGCCAGCTCCGAATCGTGGTCGGTTGGCTACACCTTC
CDR3aa: CASSESWSVGYTF

j_gene: TRBJ2-1
abundance: .
v_gene: TRBV7-9
d_gene: TRBD2
CDR3nt: TGTGCCAGCAGCTCCGGGACTAGCTTCTACAATGAGCAGTTCTTC
CDR3aa: CASSSGTSFYNEQFF

j_gene: TRBJ1-1
abundance: .
v_gene: TRBV11-3
d_gene: TRBD1
CDR3nt: TGTGCCAGCAGCTTCCCCGACCGGGACAGGGGGGTTTGGACTGAAGCTTTCTTT
CDR3aa: CASSFPDRDRGVWTEAFF

j_gene: TRBJ2-3
abundance: .
v_gene: TRBV10-3
d_gene: TRBD2
CDR3nt: TGTGCCATCAGTGGTGGGGGGGGATGGACAGATACGCAGTATTTT
CDR3aa: CAISGGGGWTDTQYF

j_gene: TRBJ2-5
abundance: .
v_gene: TRBV7-6
d_gene: TRBD2
CDR3nt: TGTGCCAGCAGCTCCCGTTACCCGACTAGCGGGAGGGGGCGGGAGACCCAGTACTTC
CDR3aa: CASSSRYPTSGRGRETQYF

j_gene: TRBJ2-7
abundance: .
v_gene: TRBV25-1
d_gene: .
CDR3nt: TGTGCCAGCAGTGCCACCTACGAGCAGTACTTC
CDR3aa: CASSATYEQYF

j_gene: TRBJ1-3
abundance: .
v_gene: TRBV10-3
d_gene: .
CDR3nt: TGTGCCATCAGTGAGCGGGACATGAGCTCTGGAAACACCATATATTTT
CDR3aa: CAISERDMSSGNTIYF

j_gene: TRBJ2-1
abundance: once
v_gene: TRBV27
d_gene: TRBD2
CDR3nt: TGTGCCAGCAGTTCCCCCTCTAGCGGGAGGCACACCAATGAGCAGTTCTTC
CDR3aa: CASSSPSSGRHTNEQFF

j_gene: TRBJ2-7
abundance: .
v_gene: TRBV5-1
d_gene: .
CDR3nt: TGCGCCAGCAGCTTACAGGGTAAATCCTACGAGCAGTACTTC
CDR3aa: CASSLQGKSYEQYF

j_gene: TRBJ1-3
abundance: .
v_gene: TRBV6-1
d_gene: .
CDR3nt: TGTGCCAGCAGTGAAGCTTGGGGCACTGGAAACACCATATATTTT
CDR3aa: CASSEAWGTGNTIYF

j_gene: TRBJ1-2
abundance: .
v_gene: TRBV4-1
d_gene: .
CDR3nt: TGCGCCAGCAGTCCTCAAACGGAGATTAATGGCTACACCTTC
CDR3aa: CASSPQTEINGYTF

j_gene: TRBJ2-7
abundance: .
v_gene: TRBV27
d_gene: .
CDR3nt: TGTGCCAGCAGTTTAATTGGGGATTCGGGGGAGCAGTACTTC
CDR3aa: CASSLIGDSGEQYF

j_gene: TRBJ2-7
abundance: few
v_gene: TRBV6-4
d_gene: .
CDR3nt: TGTGCCAGCAGCAGTTTTGGCGGGAAGCAGTACTTC
CDR3aa: CASSSFGGKQYF

j_gene: TRBJ2-5
abundance: few
v_gene: TRBV30
d_gene: TRBD2
CDR3nt: TGTGCCTGGATAGCGGGAGGGTACCAAGAGACCCAGTACTTC
CDR3aa: CAWIAGGYQETQYF